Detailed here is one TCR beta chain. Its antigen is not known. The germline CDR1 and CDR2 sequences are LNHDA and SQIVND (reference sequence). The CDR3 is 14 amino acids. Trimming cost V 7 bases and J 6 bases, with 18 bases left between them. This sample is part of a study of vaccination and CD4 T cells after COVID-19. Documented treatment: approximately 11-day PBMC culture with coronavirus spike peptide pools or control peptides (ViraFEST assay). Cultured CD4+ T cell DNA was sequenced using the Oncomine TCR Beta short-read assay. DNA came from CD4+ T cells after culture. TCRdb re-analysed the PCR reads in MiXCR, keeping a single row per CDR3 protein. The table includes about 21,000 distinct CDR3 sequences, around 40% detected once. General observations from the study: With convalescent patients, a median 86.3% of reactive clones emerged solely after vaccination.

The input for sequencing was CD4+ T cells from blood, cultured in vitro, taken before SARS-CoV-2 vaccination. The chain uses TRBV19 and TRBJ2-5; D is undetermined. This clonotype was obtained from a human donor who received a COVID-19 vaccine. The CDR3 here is CASTPDGSVKTQYF. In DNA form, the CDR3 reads TGTGCCAGTACCCCCGACGGGTCCGTCAAGACCCAGTACTTC.